The 10 T cell receptor beta chains presented below share a single source sample, sequenced in a study of blood T cell repertoires in COVID-19. TCRdb's table, derived via immunoSEQ multiplex PCR, lists solely in-frame clones and lacks some. The data show about 110,000 clones, roughly two thirds seen once. The sample taken for sequencing was peripheral blood. The receptors derive from a human donor with acute or convalescent COVID-19. The donor label of this sample is uncertain.

The chain employs TRBV18 and TRBJ2-1; TRBD1 agrees at 7 bases. V shed 2 bases, J shed 7 bases, and the junction held 5 bases outside the gene matches. Germline V gene sequence: CDR1 KGHSH, CDR2 LQKENI. The CDR3 extends over 14 amino acids. CDR3 protein: CASSPTTGRNEQFF. For the CDR3, the DNA is TGTGCCAGCTCACCAACGACAGGGAGAAATGAGCAGTTCTTC. The variable domain in full, completed from reference TRBV18 and TRBJ2-1, reads NAGVMQNPRHLVRRRGQEARLRCSPMKGHSHVYWYRQLPEEGLKFMVYLQKENIIDESGMPKERFSAEFPKEGPSILRIQQVVRGDSAAYFCASSPTTGRNEQFFGPGTRLTVL.

The V and J genes are TRBV10-2 and TRBJ1-5, with 7 bases lining up with TRBD1. Trimming removed 3 bases from V and 4 bases from J; junction bases left unmatched: 3. The CDR3 is 14 residues long. Per germline, CDR1 WSHSY and CDR2 SAAADI. CDR3 nucleotide sequence: TGCGCCAGCAGTGAAACAGGGGCTAATCAGCCCCAGCATTTT. Its protein is CASSETGANQPQHF.

V gene TRBV13 combines with J gene TRBJ2-5; TRBD2 aligns across 8 bases. CDR1 is PRHDT and CDR2 is FYEKMQ in the germline V gene (reference sequence). Germline trimming cut 5 bases from V and 1 base from J; bases unmatched to any gene: 6. The CDR3 has 15 residues. The DNA for the CDR3 is TGTGCCAGCAGCGTGAGGACTAGCTTCCAAGAGACCCAGTACTTC. It specifies CASSVRTSFQETQYF.

The J gene is TRBJ2-7, the V gene TRBV4-2; 12 nucleotides match TRBD2. This CDR3 is built from 16 residues. In germline, CDR1 is LGHNA, CDR2 YNFKEQ. V was pared by 1 base and J by 1 base, with 2 bases of the junction left unmatched. The DNA for the CDR3 is TGTGCCAGCAGCCAAGCGACTAGCGGGGGATCCTACGAGCAGTACTTC. Amino acids: CASSQATSGGSYEQYF.

The V gene is TRBV30, the J gene TRBJ1-5; no clear D gene. V lost 2 bases, J lost 0 bases, and 11 bases lay in between. Germline V gene data show CDR1 as GTSNPN and CDR2 as SVGIG (reference sequence). The CDR3 runs to 15 residues. The CDR3 is CAWSSRLGSNQPQHF. The CDR3 bases are TGTGCCTGGAGTTCGAGGCTGGGTAGCAATCAGCCCCAGCATTTT.

V usage is TRBV10-2 and J usage is TRBJ1-1, with 9 bases matching TRBD1. V lost 2 bases and J lost 4; bases outside the gene matches: 5. This CDR3 spans 15 amino acids. From germline, CDR1 is WSHSY and CDR2 SAAADI. The CDR3 loop is CASSELRTGATEAFF. The CDR3 DNA is TGCGCCAGCAGTGAGCTTCGGACAGGGGCCACTGAAGCTTTCTTT.

The CDR3 DNA reads as TGTGCCAGCAGTACAGGACGGAATGAAAAACTGTTTTTT. Protein product: CASSTGRNEKLFF. The chain joins TRBV2 to TRBJ1-4; a possible D gene is TRBD1 (5 bases). The CDR3 has 13 amino acids. Looked up from germline, CDR1 is SNHLY and CDR2 is FYNNEI. V lost 5 bases and J lost 5, with 9 bases in between.

The CDR3 region has the DNA TGTGCCAGCAGTGCAGGGGCCTTTAATGAAAAACTGTTTTTT. Translation gives CASSAGAFNEKLFF. This sequence joins TRBV2 and TRBJ1-4; a weak D match, TRBD1 (6 bases). CDR1 SNHLY and CDR2 FYNNEI come from the germline V gene. The CDR3 contains 14 residues. Trimming took 4 bases from V and 4 from J, leaving 10 bases between them.

This rearrangement joins TRBV11-2 to TRBJ2-7; the D gene is possibly TRBD2 (5 bases). Germline CDR1 SGHAT, CDR2 FQNNGV. Trimming pared 1 base from V and 3 bases from J, leaving 10 bases between. There are 14 residues in the CDR3. The CDR3 region has the DNA TGTGCCAGCAGCTTAGTTGGACTGAGCTACGAGCAGTACTTC. Translation: CASSLVGLSYEQYF.

A remark on this clone: This may be a read error: a much more frequent sequence differs by one nucleotide. This chain joins TRBV12-3 or TRBV12-4 and TRBJ1-2; 8 nucleotides align to TRBD1. With 5 bases clipped from V and 4 bases from J, the junction kept 3 bases outside the gene matches. The CDR3 totals 13 residues. CDR3 in DNA: TGTGCCAGCAGTCTGACAGGGGCCTATGGCTACACCTTC. Protein sequence: CASSLTGAYGYTF.